Presented here are 2 T cell receptor beta chains from one specimen sequenced in a study of blood T cell repertoires in COVID-19. Assay: immunoSEQ multiplex PCR; the TCRdb copy retains only in-frame clones and omits some. The data hold about 130,000 clones, with around 86% observed a single time. The specimen sequenced was peripheral blood. The receptors derive from a man between 60 and 75 years old with acute or convalescent COVID-19.

The chain combines TRBV7-2 with TRBJ2-7; 9 bases align to TRBD1. Germline loops: CDR1 SGHTA, CDR2 FQGNSA. The CDR3 has 16 amino acids. Unmatched junction bases numbered 7, after V lost 2 bases and J lost 2 bases. For the CDR3, the DNA is TGTGCCAGCAGCTTATCTAGTAGGGACAGGGCCTACGAGCAGTACTTC. Its translation is CASSLSSRDRAYEQYF.

V is TRBV9 and J is TRBJ1-2, with D maybe TRBD1 (5 bases). V lost 5 bases and J lost 7, with 24 bases in between. Germline V gene sequence: CDR1 SGDLS, CDR2 YYNGEE. This CDR3 spans 16 amino acids. The CDR3 nucleotides are TGTGCCAGCAGTCCAGTGGTACAGGCTGTATATGGTGGCTACACCTTC. As protein: CASSPVVQAVYGGYTF.